Shown below are 20 T cell receptor beta chains from a single sample sequenced in a study of OX40 agonist ivuxolimab in advanced cancers. Profiled with immunoSEQ multiplex PCR; TCRdb holds only in-frame clones, not every one. Counted here are roughly 70,000 clones, about four fifths occurring once; the ten biggest clones make up more than 6.5%. Sample: CD4+ or CD8+ T cells sorted from blood, taken in a trial of the OX40 agonist ivuxolimab. The origin of the receptors is an adult with an advanced solid tumor such as melanoma, head and neck, liver or kidney cancer.

This chain links TRBV10-2 with TRBJ2-3, with 11 bases fitting TRBD2. With V trimmed by 6 bases and J by 4 bases, 3 bases remained unmatched. The CDR3 sequence is 14 residues long. Germline V CDR1 and CDR2: WSHSY, SAAADI. Here the CDR3 DNA reads TGCGCCAGCAGGCTAGCGGGGGGTTCAGATACGCAGTATTTT. It translates to CASRLAGGSDTQYF.

This sequence joins TRBV19 and TRBJ2-5; TRBD2 agrees at 7 bases. Germline loops: CDR1 LNHDA, CDR2 SQIVND (reference sequence). The CDR3 covers 15 residues. V was clipped by 8 bases and J by 2 bases; unmatched bases: 11. The CDR3 is CASGLGGKGQETQYF. CDR3 nucleotides: TGTGCCAGTGGCCTCGGGGGGAAGGGGCAAGAGACCCAGTACTTC.

The chain has TRBV27 and TRBJ2-5, with D tentatively TRBD2 (6 bases). This CDR3 has 17 amino acids. V was pared by 5 bases and J by 11 bases, with 30 bases between. Germline-derived CDR1 and CDR2 are MNHEY and SMNVEV (reference sequence). The CDR3 is CASSTTNAGTGAGEQYF. CDR3 DNA sequence: TGTGCCAGCAGTACGACAAACGCCGGGACGGGAGCCGGGGAGCAGTACTTC.

The chain uses TRBV4-2 and TRBJ1-5; D is unclear. The germline V gene encodes CDR1 LGHNA and CDR2 YNFKEQ. V was trimmed by 3 bases and J by 9 bases, leaving 12 bases between them. This CDR3 is 13 amino acids long. This CDR3 is CASSQVDSGPQHF. CDR3 coding DNA: TGTGCCAGCAGCCAGGTCGACTCGGGGCCCCAGCATTTT.

This chain uses TRBV28 with TRBJ1-5, with 9 bases identical to TRBD1. CDR1 is MDHEN and CDR2 is SYDVKM in the germline V gene. This CDR3 has 16 residues. With 3 bases clipped from V and 5 bases from J, the junction kept 8 bases outside the gene matches. Written as DNA, the CDR3 is TGTGCCAGCAGTTTGGGGACCAGGACAGGGGATCAGCCCCAGCATTTT. This gives the protein CASSLGTRTGDQPQHF.

The chain employs TRBV7-2 and TRBJ2-3; D not certain. Trimming stripped 5 bases from V and 0 bases from J, with 9 bases between. CDR3 length equals 14 residues. The V gene's germline CDR1 is SGHTA and CDR2 FQGNSA. The CDR3 DNA is TGTGCCAGCAGCGAGCTGGGGAGCACAGATACGCAGTATTTT. Protein: CASSELGSTDTQYF.

The chain has TRBV5-1 and TRBJ2-5, with TRBD1 matching over 7 bases. Germline V gene data show CDR1 as SGHRS and CDR2 as YFSETQ. With V trimmed by 4 bases and J by 4 bases, 4 bases remained unmatched. This CDR3 comprises 13 residues. The CDR3 coding sequence is TGCGCCAGCAGCCCGTGGACAGGAGAGACCCAGTACTTC. Translation gives CASSPWTGETQYF.

The V call is TRBV19, the J call TRBJ2-2; 10 nucleotides match TRBD1. Looked up from germline, CDR1 is LNHDA and CDR2 is SQIVND (reference sequence). This CDR3 has 16 amino acids. The V segment lost 5 bases and the J segment 1 base; nucleotides outside the gene matches: 4. The CDR3 protein is CASSRGTGVNTGELFF. The CDR3 DNA follows: TGTGCCAGTAGTCGGGGGACAGGGGTGAACACCGGGGAGCTGTTTTTT.

This chain links TRBV27 with TRBJ2-1, with 15 bases that match TRBD2. V was pared by 6 bases and J by 4 bases, with 7 bases of the junction left unmatched. The CDR3 runs to 17 residues. From germline, CDR1 is MNHEY and CDR2 SMNVEV (reference sequence). The CDR3 here is CASRTRGLAGGYNEQFF. The CDR3 coding sequence is TGTGCCAGCAGGACTCGGGGACTAGCGGGAGGTTACAATGAGCAGTTCTTC.

The chain couples TRBV7-3 to TRBJ2-1, with 9 bases that match TRBD2. The CDR3 runs to 15 residues. CDR1 is SGHTA, CDR2 FQGTGA, per germline. After removal of 5 bases from V and 5 bases from J, the junction contained 7 bases not matched to a gene. CDR3 loop: CASSGGRAGDNEQFF. CDR3 coding DNA: TGTGCCAGCAGCGGCGGGAGGGCCGGAGACAATGAGCAGTTCTTC.

This sequence joins TRBV28 and TRBJ2-7, with D uncertain. The germline V and J ends were trimmed by 3 bases and 5 bases, with 2 bases remaining between them. The CDR3 runs 10 residues. Germline CDR1 MDHEN, CDR2 SYDVKM. The CDR3 bases are TGTGCCAGCAGTTTCCACGAGCAGTACTTC. Translating gives CASSFHEQYF.

This rearrangement joins TRBV30 to TRBJ1-2; 7 bases agree with TRBD1. The germline gives CDR1 GTSNPN, CDR2 SVGIG (reference sequence). With 0 bases clipped from V and 2 bases from J, the junction kept 15 bases outside the gene matches. This CDR3 spans 18 amino acids. The CDR3: CAWSVSSSWARGNYGYTF. For the CDR3, the DNA is TGTGCCTGGAGTGTATCTTCCTCTTGGGCCAGGGGGAACTATGGCTACACCTTC.

The CDR3 protein is CASNGGMRGEQYF. CDR3 sequence (DNA): TGTGCCAGTAACGGAGGGATGAGGGGGGAGCAGTACTTC. The chain is built from TRBV19 and TRBJ2-7; D may correspond to TRBD1 or TRBD2 (6 bases each). This CDR3 has 13 residues. The germline V gene encodes CDR1 LNHDA and CDR2 SQIVND (reference sequence). V was cut by 7 bases and J by 7 bases, with 17 bases left in between.

This clone was detected a few times. The rearrangement links TRBV10-3 to TRBJ1-2; no clear D. The CDR3 runs 13 residues. Germline CDR1 reads ENHRY; CDR2 reads SYGVKD. Trimming shortened V by 4 bases and J by 5 bases, and 11 bases separated the two germline ends. CDR3 in amino acids: CAISAPMEYGYTF. In nucleotides, the CDR3 is TGTGCCATCAGTGCCCCCATGGAGTATGGCTACACCTTC.

The V and J genes are TRBV30 and TRBJ1-2; D is unclear. Trimming left V 0 bases short and J 3 bases short, with 11 bases between. This CDR3 comprises 14 residues. Germline V gene data show CDR1 as GTSNPN and CDR2 as SVGIG (reference sequence). The CDR3 here is CAWSVHGVDYGYTF. The DNA of the CDR3 is TGTGCCTGGAGTGTACACGGGGTCGACTATGGCTACACCTTC.

The V call is TRBV7-9, the J call TRBJ2-3; D may match TRBD1 or TRBD2 (7 bases each). The CDR3 is 15 amino acids. The germline V and J ends were trimmed by 5 bases and 7 bases, with 19 bases remaining between them. Germline V CDR1 and CDR2: SEHNR, FQNEAQ (reference sequence). The CDR3, as DNA: TGTGCCAGCAGCCCCACAGGGGTCGGGGGGAATACGCAGTATTTT. It codes for CASSPTGVGGNTQYF.

This chain links TRBV2 with TRBJ2-7; D remains unclear. Germline lookup yields CDR1 SNHLY and CDR2 FYNNEI. This CDR3 contains 14 residues. V was pared by 6 bases and J by 0 bases, with 12 bases between. CDR3 protein: CASRLLGTSYEQYF. CDR3 nucleotides: TGTGCCAGCAGATTATTGGGTACCTCCTACGAGCAGTACTTC.

This rearrangement joins TRBV30 to TRBJ1-5; D uncertain. V shed 1 base and J shed 2 bases, with 3 bases lying between them. CDR1 and CDR2 from the germline V gene are GTSNPN and SVGIG (reference sequence). There are 12 residues in the CDR3. CDR3 sequence reads: CAWSGGNQPQHF. CDR3 nucleotides: TGTGCCTGGAGTGGTGGCAATCAGCCCCAGCATTTT.

CDR3 nucleotides: TGTGCCAGCAGCCAAGCGGGGCGAGGCTACACCTTC. Protein sequence: CASSQAGRGYTF. The V and J genes are TRBV14 and TRBJ1-2; D may be TRBD1 (5 bases). The CDR3 has 12 amino acids. Trimming left V 1 base short and J 8 bases short, with 8 bases between. CDR1 is SGHDN, CDR2 FVKESK, per germline.

The V and J genes are TRBV5-6 and TRBJ1-1; D gene ambiguous. The germline V and J ends were trimmed by 4 bases and 7 bases, with 17 bases remaining between them. There are 14 residues in the CDR3. Looked up from germline, CDR1 is SGHDT and CDR2 is YYEEEE. CDR3 bases: TGTGCCAGCAGCACGACTGGGGAGGTCTTTGAAGCTTTCTTT. Translating gives CASSTTGEVFEAFF. The variable domain in full, completed from reference TRBV5-6 and TRBJ1-1, reads DAGVTQSPTHLIKTRGQQVTLRCSPKSGHDTVSWYQQALGQGPQFIFQYYEEEERQRGNFPDRFSGHQFPNYSSELNVNALLLGDSALYLCASSTTGEVFEAFFGQGTRLTVV.